This is a list of T cell receptor beta chains from one sample in a study of shared clonotypes between healthy human individuals. Measured with immunoSEQ multiplex PCR; TCRdb has only the in-frame clones, and not every one. The sample consists of around 2.1 million clones, 93% of them appearing once. Sequenced material: naive CD8+ T cells from PBMCs. The source of these receptors is a young man in good health. Some clones in this sample may be carry-over from other donors' samples. The CDR3 runs from the conserved cysteine through the conserved F or W. A D gene is named only where the DNA matches it firmly. Not every row has a clone size; where given, it reads once, few, many or a size class.

d_gene,j_gene,v_gene,abundance,CDR3nt,CDR3aa
TRBD1,TRBJ1-1,TRBV5-6,-,TGTGCCAGCAGATGGGGGACAGGGATTGGTGAAGCTTTCTTT,CASRWGTGIGEAFF
TRBD1,TRBJ2-7,TRBV6-1,-,TGTGCCAGCAGTGATCCGGGACAGGGGGTGCCCAGCTCCTACGAGCAGTACTTC,CASSDPGQGVPSSYEQYF
-,TRBJ1-4,TRBV28,-,TGTGCCAGCAGTTTATTCGGGCAGTATAATGAAAAACTGTTTTTT,CASSLFGQYNEKLFF
TRBD1,TRBJ1-5,TRBV5-6,-,TGTGCCAGCAGCTACAGGGGTAGGGATCAGCCCCAGCATTTT,CASSYRGRDQPQHF
TRBD2,TRBJ2-1,TRBV2,-,TGTGCCAGCAGTGGGGCGACTAGCGTCAAACCGGCCAATGAGCAGTTCTTC,CASSGATSVKPANEQFF
-,TRBJ2-3,TRBV7-3,once,TGTGCCAGCAGCCCATCCGGCGGACCCGTCGCAGATACGCAGTATTTT,CASSPSGGPVADTQYF
-,TRBJ2-7,TRBV9,once,TGTGCCAGCAGTGATCAGGACAGCAGCTACGAGCAGTACTTC,CASSDQDSSYEQYF
TRBD2,TRBJ2-7,TRBV10-3,-,TGTGCCATCAGTGTTTGGGGTCCCAAACGGCGGGGGGAGAGCTCCTACGAGCAGTACTTC,CAISVWGPKRRGESSYEQYF
-,TRBJ2-7,TRBV4-1,-,TGCGCCAGCAGCTACATCCTGGTCCAGAAACAACACGAGCAGTACTTC,CASSYILVQKQHEQYF
TRBD2,TRBJ2-3,TRBV28,-,TGTGCCAGCAGTTTTGAGCGGGAGGGGGATACGCAGTATTTT,CASSFEREGDTQYF
TRBD1,TRBJ1-2,TRBV4-1,-,TGCGCCAGCAGCCAAGATCCATCCGGGACAGGCTATGGCTACACCTTC,CASSQDPSGTGYGYTF
TRBD2,TRBJ2-2,TRBV6-6,-,TGTGCCACCGACGGGGGGGACGCGAACACCGGGGAGCTGTTTTTT,CATDGGDANTGELFF
-,TRBJ2-7,TRBV11-2,-,TGTGCCAGCAGCTTAGATCTGGGAACCTACGAGCAGTACTTC,CASSLDLGTYEQYF
-,TRBJ2-7,TRBV20-1,few,TGCAGTGCTAGAGAATACTACGAGCAGTACTTC,CSAREYYEQYF
-,TRBJ2-7,TRBV28,-,TGTGCCAGCAGTTTACTCGGTACCCTGGGGAACGAGCAGTACTTC,CASSLLGTLGNEQYF
TRBD1,TRBJ2-5,TRBV19,-,TGTGCCAGTAGTATTTCCAGGGGGCAAGAGACCCAGTACTTC,CASSISRGQETQYF
TRBD2,TRBJ2-1,TRBV10-2,-,TGCGCCAGCAGTGAACTAGCGGGAGTCCTCAATGAGCAGTTCTTC,CASSELAGVLNEQFF
TRBD2,TRBJ2-1,TRBV13,-,TGTGCCAGCAGCATCACTAGCGGGAGGGCCTCCAATGAGCAGTTCTTC,CASSITSGRASNEQFF
TRBD2,TRBJ2-3,TRBV4-1,-,TGCGCCAGCAGCCAATATTTGGGACTAGCGGGACCGTCTAGCACAGATACGCAGTATTTT,CASSQYLGLAGPSSTDTQYF
-,TRBJ1-1,TRBV4-2,-,TGTGCCAGCAGCCTGACAACCAACACTGAAGCTTTCTTT,CASSLTTNTEAFF
-,TRBJ1-5,TRBV4-3,-,TGCGCCAGCAGCCAGTGGTTGGATGCCAGTCAGCCCCAGCATTTT,CASSQWLDASQPQHF
-,TRBJ1-1,TRBV4-1,-,TGCGCCAGCAGCCAAGTAGTATACGGGGGACGGAACACTGAAGCTTTCTTT,CASSQVVYGGRNTEAFF
-,TRBJ2-3,TRBV29-1,-,TGCAGCGTTGATCTCACGGGACTTACTACAGATACGCAGTATTTT,CSVDLTGLTTDTQYF
-,TRBJ1-1,TRBV19,few,TGTGCCAGTAGCCCGTTGGGGACTGAAGCTTTCTTT,CASSPLGTEAFF
-,TRBJ2-7,TRBV7-9,-,TGTGCCAGCAGCGTCCCGGGATCCACCTACGAGCAGTACTTC,CASSVPGSTYEQYF
-,TRBJ2-1,TRBV6-5,-,TGTGCCAGCAGACTAAGGGGGTTGAGCGATGAGCAGTTCTTC,CASRLRGLSDEQFF
TRBD1,TRBJ2-7,TRBV6-1,few,TGTGCCAGCAGTGGGGACAGGGCGCGTGGGTACTTC,CASSGDRARGYF